One TCR beta chain is described in this entry. The antigen is not known. A second PCR, run for about 6 to 11 cycles, used a sample-barcoded 5' primer plus a J-beta primer mix. TCRdb redid the calling of the 5' RACE reads with MiXCR, one entry per CDR3 protein. The sample includes over 1,500,000 distinct CDR3 sequences, just under 50% of them seen just once. A minimum of 7 million PBMCs was isolated per sample. The data originate from a study of blood T cells in healthy people across ages. Points from the study as a whole: Roughly linear age-related decline in beta diversity appeared, significant by age roughly 40. The donors' CMV status was not determined, possibly confounding changes in expanded clonotypes. Naive and antigen-experienced cells could not be conclusively compared, given unsorted PBMCs.

Material: blood. This sequence originates from a woman in her thirties or forties in good health.

DNA of the CDR3: TGTGCCAGCAGTTCCCAATTTCCGGGTCCCCAAGGGATGAACACTGAAGCTTTCTTT. Its protein is CASSSQFPGPQGMNTEAFF. This rearrangement joins TRBV28 to TRBJ1-1; no clear D gene. In germline, CDR1 is MDHEN, CDR2 SYDVKM. The V end lost 4 bases, the J end lost 0 bases, and 24 bases lay between the germline ends. The length of the CDR3 is 19 residues.